This TCR beta chain derives from a study of T cell clonality in common variable immunodeficiency. CDR1 and CDR2 from the germline V gene are SGHDN and FVKESK. The CDR3 has 15 amino acids. Germline trimming cut 8 bases from V and 5 bases from J; bases unmatched to any gene: 15. Sequencing was performed with immunoSEQ multiplex PCR; in TCRdb, only in-frame clones are kept and a portion is missing. Sampling found about 34,000 clones, none seen once. This clone was seen more than once but under ten times. Its antigen remains unidentified. The read halts 3 residues ahead of the CDR3 end, with the missing end drawn from the germline J gene. Overall study findings and caveats: Common variable immunodeficiency TCR beta sequences reportedly had fewer deletions and N-nucleotide insertions.

The CVID group had fewer than 19 females and about 29 males, mean age roughly 39. All CVID subjects were on immunoglobulin replacement for at least one year. The TCR sequence derives from a human donor with common variable immunodeficiency. The sequenced sample was peripheral blood mononuclear cells. V usage is TRBV14 and J usage is TRBJ2-7; 7 bases map to TRBD2. CDR3 sequence reads: CASSPTRESYHEQYF. The sequenced CDR3 bases are TGTGCCAGCTCACCGACGCGGGAGTCGTACCACGAG.